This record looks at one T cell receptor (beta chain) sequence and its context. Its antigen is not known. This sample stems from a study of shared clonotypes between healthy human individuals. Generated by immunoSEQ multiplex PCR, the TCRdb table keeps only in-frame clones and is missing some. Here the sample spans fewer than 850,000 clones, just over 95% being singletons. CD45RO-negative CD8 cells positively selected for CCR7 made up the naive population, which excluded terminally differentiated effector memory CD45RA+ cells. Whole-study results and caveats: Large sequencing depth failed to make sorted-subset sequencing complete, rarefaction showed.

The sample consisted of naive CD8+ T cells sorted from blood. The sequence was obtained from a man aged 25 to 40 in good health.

The CDR3 nucleotides are TGCAGCGTTTTTTTTCGGGGACCTGAGCAGTTCTTC. Translated: CSVFFRGPEQFF. This sequence joins TRBV29-1 and TRBJ2-1, with D perhaps matching TRBD1 or TRBD2 (5 bases each). This CDR3 is built from 12 residues. V was cut by 5 bases and J by 9 bases, with 14 bases left in between. Germline CDR1 and CDR2: SQVTM and ANQGSEA.